These 14 T cell receptor beta chains originate from one sample sequenced in a study of post-analysis software for immune sequencing data. Findings and caveats of the study: Roughly five TRBV segments were significantly more frequent in patients than in controls. TRBV5-6, TRBV5-1 and TRBV20-1 were among these segments.

Researchers reported that TCR beta cDNA libraries carried unique molecular identifiers. TCRdb re-derived calls from the PCR reads in MiXCR, one entry per CDR3 protein. The sample has fewer than 700,000 distinct CDR3 sequences, roughly 47% seen once. Their antigens are not known. Sequences were obtained from blood. These TCRs come from a girl aged 5-17 years with multiple sclerosis.

V and J are TRBV6-5 and TRBJ2-1; 16 nucleotides agree with TRBD2. The CDR3 spans 16 residues. V shed 0 bases and J 10 bases; nucleotides not matched to a gene: 3. Germline assignment: CDR1 MNHEY and CDR2 SVGAGI. The CDR3 spells CASSYSGLAGGREQFF. The CDR3 nucleotides are TGTGCCAGCAGTTACTCGGGACTAGCGGGGGGGAGAGAGCAGTTCTTC.

There are a few counts of this clonotype. The V gene is TRBV20-1, the J gene TRBJ1-5, with 7 bases aligning to TRBD1. Trimming at V came to 1 base and at J to 7 bases, leaving 7 bases not matched to a gene. The germline gives CDR1 DFQATT, CDR2 SNEGSKA (reference sequence). The CDR3 runs 14 residues. The CDR3 here is CSARVTGALQPQHF. The CDR3 DNA is TGCAGTGCTAGAGTTACAGGGGCCCTGCAGCCCCAGCATTTT.

A few counts support this clonotype. V usage is TRBV29-1 and J usage is TRBJ2-1; the D is unclear. There are 11 residues in the CDR3. Germline loops: CDR1 SQVTM, CDR2 ANQGSEA. The ends were cut back, 6 bases at V and 6 bases at J, with 9 bases in the middle. The CDR3 sequence is CSVSWTNEQFF. CDR3 coding DNA: TGCAGCGTCTCATGGACCAATGAGCAGTTCTTC.

V and J are TRBV29-1 and TRBJ1-2; maybe TRBD1 (5 bases). Germline loops: CDR1 SQVTM, CDR2 ANQGSEA. Trimming left V 8 bases short and J 5 bases short, with 12 bases between. The CDR3 length is 11 residues. CDR3 amino acids: CSLGDLYGYTF. The CDR3 DNA reads TGCAGCTTAGGGGATCTTTATGGCTACACCTTC.

The chain joins TRBV5-1 to TRBJ2-7; D remains unclear. V lost 5 bases, J lost 7 bases, and 19 bases lay in between. The CDR3 runs 14 residues. Germline values: CDR1 SGHRS, CDR2 YFSETQ. The CDR3 here is CASSTPGLKEEQYF. CDR3 nucleotide sequence: TGCGCCAGCAGTACGCCGGGCCTTAAGGAGGAGCAGTACTTC.

In this sample, this clonotype turned up many times. The rearrangement joins TRBV27 to TRBJ2-1; 8 nucleotides align to TRBD1. CDR1 is MNHEY and CDR2 is SMNVEV in the germline V gene (reference sequence). The CDR3 is made up of 13 amino acids. The V segment lost 3 bases and the J segment 13 bases; nucleotides outside the gene matches: 8. Here the CDR3 DNA reads TGTGCCAGCAGTTTCGGCAGGGGGCGCGGCCAGTTCTTC. Its translation is CASSFGRGRGQFF.

This chain uses TRBV5-1 with TRBJ1-2; D is possibly TRBD1 (6 bases). Looked up from germline, CDR1 is SGHRS and CDR2 is YFSETQ. The CDR3 runs to 17 residues. V lost 4 bases and J 1 base, leaving 20 bases between the germline ends. CDR3 protein: CASSDTGLPGGNYGYTF. The CDR3 coding sequence is TGCGCCAGCAGCGACACAGGGCTCCCCGGCGGTAACTATGGCTACACCTTC.

In regard to this clonotype: This may be a read error, as it is one base from a much larger clone. This chain connects TRBV7-2 to TRBJ2-1; D remains ambiguous. The CDR3 is 12 residues long. Per the germline V gene, CDR1 is SGHTA and CDR2 is FQGNSA. Trimming removed 4 bases from V and 1 base from J, with 2 bases in between. The CDR3 loop is CASSCSYNEQFF. CDR3 coding DNA: TGTGCCAGCAGCTGTTCCTACAATGAGCAGTTCTTC.

The V call is TRBV6-5, the J call TRBJ1-1, with 9 nucleotides matching TRBD1. The junction had 5 bases not matched to a gene; V was cut back by 4 bases and J by 2 bases. This CDR3 is built from 15 residues. Germline V CDR1 and CDR2: MNHEY, SVGAGI. The CDR3 DNA is TGTGCCAGCAGTTGGGGGACAGGGTCTAACACTGAAGCTTTCTTT. Translating it yields CASSWGTGSNTEAFF.

This clonotype showed up just a few times. The V and J genes are TRBV4-2 and TRBJ2-5; 13 bases map to TRBD2. V lost 5 bases, J lost 1 base, and 4 bases stayed unmatched. CDR1 is LGHNA and CDR2 is YNFKEQ in the germline V gene. The CDR3 is made up of 16 amino acids. The DNA for the CDR3 is TGTGCCAGCAGCGCCCGGACTAGCGGGGGCCAAGAGACCCAGTACTTC. Its protein product is CASSARTSGGQETQYF.

The V gene is TRBV10-2, the J gene TRBJ2-1; D gene uncertain. This CDR3 comprises 14 residues. The V gene's germline CDR1 is WSHSY and CDR2 SAAADI. Trimming shortened V by 5 bases and J by 1 base, and 9 bases separated the two germline ends. This CDR3 is CASSTTASYNEQFF. The CDR3 region has the DNA TGCGCCAGCAGTACGACCGCGTCCTACAATGAGCAGTTCTTC.

The chain is built from TRBV9 and TRBJ1-1; no firm D call. V lost 3 bases and J lost 5, with 11 bases in between. The CDR3 sequence is 13 residues long. The germline V gene encodes CDR1 SGDLS and CDR2 YYNGEE. The CDR3 loop reads CASSAEWGTEAFF. The CDR3 DNA is TGTGCCAGCAGCGCGGAATGGGGTACTGAAGCTTTCTTT.

In its sample, this clonotype was seen a few times. The chain couples TRBV3-1 to TRBJ2-1, with TRBD2 matching 11 bases. V was pared by 4 bases and J by 5 bases, with 4 bases of the junction left unmatched. The CDR3 length is 15 residues. The germline gives CDR1 LGHDT, CDR2 YNNKEL (reference sequence). In DNA form, the CDR3 reads TGTGCCAGCAGCCTGACTAGCGGGGTCCACAATGAGCAGTTCTTC. Protein sequence: CASSLTSGVHNEQFF.

The V gene is TRBV7-2, the J gene TRBJ2-4; 8 bases fit TRBD1. This CDR3 comprises 13 residues. Germline assignment: CDR1 SGHTA and CDR2 FQGNSA. The CDR3 nucleotides are TGTTCACAACAGGGGGAAAACAAAAACATTCAGTACTTC. Translating it yields CSQQGENKNIQYF.